A selection of T cell receptor beta chains follows, all from one sample in a study of T-cell reconstitution after alpha-beta-depleted transplantation in children. MiXCR, applied by TCRdb to the PCR reads, yields one record per CDR3 protein. The sample consists of 670,000 or so distinct CDR3 sequences, under 15% of them appearing once. Material: PBMCs, obtained before TCRalphabeta/CD19-depleted stem cell transplant. The receptors were gathered from a girl aged 2 to 9 with congenital amegakaryocytic thrombocytopenia, due to receive a stem cell transplant. Both conserved end residues are part of each CDR3. A D gene is named only where the DNA matches it firmly. Some rows have no size entry. The others give once, few or many, or a class for an expanded clone.

>-|TRBD1|TRBV3-1|TRBJ2-7
CASSQGRGLYEQYF
TGTGCCAGCAGCCAGGGCAGGGGGCTCTACGAGCAGTACTTC
>-|TRBD2|TRBV20-1|TRBJ2-1
CSARDFRGRAFYNEQFF
TGCAGTGCTAGAGATTTCCGTGGGAGGGCCTTCTACAATGAGCAGTTCTTC
>-|-|TRBV6-1|TRBJ2-1
CASRTPGVTYNEQFF
TGTGCCAGCAGAACCCCCGGTGTTACCTACAATGAGCAGTTCTTC
>-|-|TRBV7-8|TRBJ2-1
CASTTLSVRARYNEQFF
TGTGCCAGCACCACCCTAAGCGTGAGGGCCCGGTACAATGAGCAGTTCTTC
>few|-|TRBV29-1|TRBJ1-4
CSARSEKLFF
TGCAGCGCCAGGAGTGAAAAACTGTTTTTT
>-|TRBD1|TRBV7-9|TRBJ2-3
CSSSLRTGERDTQYF
TGTTCCAGCAGCCTTCGGACAGGGGAGAGAGATACGCAGTATTTT
>-|TRBD1|TRBV7-9|TRBJ2-5
CASSIGDSQETQYF
TGTGCCAGCAGCATAGGGGACAGCCAAGAGACCCAGTACTTC
>-|TRBD2|TRBV20-1|TRBJ2-5
CCARGWGASGNQETQYF
TGCTGTGCTAGAGGATGGGGGGCTAGCGGGAACCAAGAGACCCAGTACTTC
>-|-|TRBV7-9|TRBJ2-7
CASSLGGVLYEQYF
TGTGCCAGCAGCTTAGGAGGGGTCCTCTACGAGCAGTACTTC
>many|TRBD1|TRBV20-1|TRBJ2-7
CSALDRAGSGIYEQYF
TGCAGTGCTTTGGACAGGGCAGGCAGCGGTATCTACGAGCAGTACTTC
>many|-|TRBV4-2|TRBJ1-1
CASSQGARTEAFF
TGTGCCAGCAGCCAGGGGGCGAGGACTGAAGCTTTCTTT
>-|-|TRBV7-3|TRBJ2-1
CASSPRPQGRDEQFF
TGTGCCAGCAGCCCGAGACCGCAGGGTCGAGATGAGCAGTTCTTC
>-|TRBD1|TRBV12-3/TRBV12-4|TRBJ1-1
CASNRAQGIEAFF
TGTGCCAGCAATCGGGCACAGGGGATCGAAGCTTTCTTT
>many|TRBD1|TRBV7-7|TRBJ1-2
CASSPPNHRGPYGYTF
TGTGCCAGCAGCCCCCCCAATCACAGGGGCCCCTATGGCTACACCTTC
>-|-|TRBV5-1|TRBJ2-3
CASSRGLRGGTDTQYF
TGCGCCAGCAGCCGGGGCCTACGCGGAGGCACAGATACGCAGTATTTT
>-|-|TRBV20-1|TRBJ2-4
CSARDYIQYF
TGCAGTGCTAGAGATTACATTCAGTACTTC
>many|TRBD2|TRBV20-1|TRBJ2-1
CSATSGRSVAYNEQFF
TGCAGTGCCACTAGCGGGAGGTCCGTAGCCTACAATGAGCAGTTCTTC
>-|TRBD2|TRBV29-1|TRBJ2-3
CSVDPFGGGSRADTQYF
TGCAGCGTTGACCCGTTTGGGGGGGGTAGCCGGGCAGATACGCAGTATTTT
>-|-|TRBV2|TRBJ2-2
CASSPSFRTGELFF
TGTGCCAGCAGCCCGTCATTTCGTACCGGGGAGCTGTTTTTT
>once|-|TRBV4-1|TRBJ2-7
CASSPRPSWTSYEQYF
TGCGCCAGCAGCCCTCGACCTAGCTGGACTTCCTACGAGCAGTACTTC
>many|-|TRBV20-1|TRBJ1-2
CSAAGGGSYGYTF
TGCAGTGCTGCGGGGGGCGGTAGTTATGGCTACACCTTC
>many|-|TRBV5-5|TRBJ2-5
CASSPVTGSEETQYF
TGTGCCAGCAGCCCCGTGACCGGATCAGAAGAGACCCAGTACTTC
>many|-|TRBV4-2|TRBJ2-7
CASSQVQVGGYEQYF
TGTGCCAGCAGCCAAGTGCAGGTAGGAGGATACGAGCAGTACTTC
>many|TRBD2|TRBV20-1|TRBJ2-1
CSAEGLARSHNEQFF
TGCAGTGCTGAGGGACTAGCGCGGTCTCACAATGAGCAGTTCTTC
>few|-|TRBV29-1|TRBJ2-1
CSVANGNEQFF
TGCAGCGTTGCCAATGGCAATGAGCAGTTCTTC
>-|-|TRBV5-5|TRBJ2-7
CASSWGREMAYEQYF
TGTGCCAGCAGCTGGGGTCGGGAGATGGCTTACGAGCAGTACTTC